Listed here is a single T cell receptor (beta chain). The sample belongs to a study of blood T cell repertoires in COVID-19. Across the whole study: T cells, B-cell-depleted T cells, or PBMCs provided the cDNA or gDNA that served as material.

V lost 4 bases to trimming and J lost 5 bases; unmatched junction nucleotides: 11. The CDR3 covers 16 residues. Germline CDR1 and CDR2: LNHDA and SQIVND (reference sequence). In the study's own analysis: Estimated nucleated cell counts came from reference gene primer amplification. The assay was immunoSEQ multiplex PCR, and TCRdb's table has in-frame clones only and misses some. V and J calls and clone size follow that table, whereas D and trimming were derived from the DNA. The repertoire holds approximately 300,000 clones, more than 70% seen once, with about 1.2% in the top ten. The chain is built from TRBV19 and TRBJ1-1, with 9 bases matching TRBD1. This TCR derives from a woman aged 50 to 60 with acute or convalescent COVID-19. What was sequenced was peripheral blood. The CDR3 DNA reads TGTGCCAGTAGTAACCCCTTCACAGGGGGCGGTACTGAAGCTTTCTTT. It is translated as CASSNPFTGGGTEAFF.